Below are 14 T cell receptor beta chains sequenced from a single sample in a study of blood T cells in healthy people across ages. Through a sample-barcoded 5' primer and a J-beta primer mix, a second PCR was run for roughly 6 to 12 cycles. TCRdb itself ran the 5' RACE reads through MiXCR, one entry per CDR3 protein. The sample yields roughly 1.5 million distinct CDR3 sequences, about 42% seen once. Sequencing input: blood. The receptors originated from a young woman in good health.

The chain links TRBV3-1 to TRBJ2-3, with D possibly called TRBD1 or TRBD2 (6 bases each). The germline gives CDR1 LGHDT, CDR2 YNNKEL (reference sequence). This CDR3 region has 16 residues. Trimming shortened V by 1 base and J by 1 base, and 12 bases separated the two germline ends. CDR3 loop: CASSQAHGGGTDTQYF. The CDR3 DNA follows: TGTGCCAGCAGCCAAGCCCACGGGGGCGGCACAGATACGCAGTATTTT.

This clonotype was recorded many times. J is TRBJ2-3 and V is TRBV7-2; D may be TRBD2 (6 bases). With 4 bases removed from V and 0 bases from J, the gap between germline ends came to 8 bases. Per germline, CDR1 SGHTA and CDR2 FQGNSA. The CDR3 is 14 residues long. The CDR3 spells CASSSAGSTDTQYF. The CDR3, as DNA: TGTGCCAGCAGCTCCGCGGGAAGCACAGATACGCAGTATTTT.

J is TRBJ2-1 and V is TRBV3-1, with TRBD2 matching 7 bases. The J segment lost 6 bases and the V segment lost 4 bases, leaving 15 bases of the junction unmatched. This CDR3 is built from 17 residues. CDR1 is LGHDT and CDR2 is YNNKEL in the germline V gene (reference sequence). The CDR3 region is CASSLAGAGVPANEQFF. CDR3 coding DNA: TGTGCCAGCAGCCTCGCCGGCGCGGGAGTGCCCGCCAATGAGCAGTTCTTC.

This clonotype appeared a few times. The rearrangement uses TRBV18 and TRBJ1-2; 9 bases line up with TRBD1. The germline CDR1 and CDR2 sequences are KGHSH and LQKENI. The CDR3 totals 16 residues. The V and J ends lost 3 bases and 2 bases, in that order; junction bases with no gene match: 7. CDR3 sequence: CASSPEWGQGNYGYTF. The DNA for the CDR3 is TGTGCCAGCTCACCCGAGTGGGGACAGGGCAACTATGGCTACACCTTC.

V gene TRBV7-2 combines with J gene TRBJ2-3; TRBD1 agrees at 8 bases. The V gene end was trimmed by 1 base and the J gene end by 7 bases; junction bases not matched to a gene: 7. This CDR3 region has 15 residues. Germline V gene sequence: CDR1 SGHTA, CDR2 FQGNSA. This CDR3 reads CASSLDTTGAYTQYF. CDR3 DNA sequence: TGTGCCAGCAGCTTAGATACGACAGGGGCATATACGCAGTATTTT.

This clonotype appeared a single time. The chain joins TRBV6-5 to TRBJ2-2, with D hard to call. The CDR3 sequence is 17 residues long. Germline V gene lookup returns CDR1 MNHEY and CDR2 SVGAGI. Trimming removed 0 bases at V and 5 bases at J, with 16 bases between. CDR3 bases: TGTGCCAGCAGTTACTCGAACGGTCTAGGGTGGACCGGGGAGCTGTTTTTT. This encodes CASSYSNGLGWTGELFF.

This clonotype was counted only a few times. V is TRBV27 and J is TRBJ2-7; no clear D. CDR3 size: 13 residues. Per germline, CDR1 MNHEY and CDR2 SMNVEV (reference sequence). V lost 5 bases and J lost 1, with 9 bases in between. CDR3 amino acids: CASSVAVSYEQYF. CDR3 bases: TGTGCCAGCAGTGTGGCTGTGTCCTACGAGCAGTACTTC.

This sequence joins TRBV20-1 and TRBJ2-1; 7 nucleotides line up with TRBD2. The V gene end was trimmed by 3 bases and the J gene end by 3 bases; junction bases not matched to a gene: 2. Germline values: CDR1 DFQATT, CDR2 SNEGSKA (reference sequence). This CDR3 spans 13 amino acids. The DNA of the CDR3 is TGCAGTGCTAGCGGGGGGAACTACAATGAGCAGTTCTTC. It specifies CSASGGNYNEQFF.

The chain couples TRBV5-1 to TRBJ2-5; D gene uncertain. The germline V and J ends were trimmed by 4 bases and 11 bases, with 21 bases remaining between them. The CDR3 loop spans 14 amino acids. Germline lookup yields CDR1 SGHRS and CDR2 YFSETQ. The CDR3 loop reads CASSPSTSHNEQYF. The CDR3 bases are TGCGCCAGCAGCCCTTCGACAAGTCACAATGAGCAGTACTTC.

This clonotype has only a few counts. This chain uses TRBV7-9 with TRBJ2-1; D perhaps matches TRBD2 (5 bases). V was cut by 5 bases and J by 9 bases, with 14 bases left in between. Germline lookup yields CDR1 SEHNR and CDR2 FQNEAQ (reference sequence). CDR3 length: 13 residues. CDR3 DNA: TGTGCCAGCAGCCCCCCTAGCTCTCTTGAGCAGTTCTTC. This codes for CASSPPSSLEQFF. Combining the CDR3 with reference TRBV7-9 and TRBJ2-1 gives the whole variable domain DTGVSQNPRHKITKRGQNVTFRCDPISEHNRLYWYRQTLGQGPEFLTYFQNEAQLEKSRLLSDRFSAERPKGSFSTLEIQRTEQGDSAMYLCASSPPSSLEQFFGPGTRLTVL.

The chain is built from TRBV7-2 and TRBJ2-5; 9 bases align to TRBD2. Per the germline V gene, CDR1 is SGHTA and CDR2 is FQGNSA. The CDR3 runs 16 residues. Trimming removed 2 bases from V and 11 bases from J; junction bases left unmatched: 15. CDR3 sequence reads: CASSLQAGGSYNEQYF. For the CDR3, the DNA is TGTGCCAGCAGCTTACAAGCGGGGGGCTCCTACAATGAGCAGTACTTC.

The CDR3 DNA reads TGCGCCAGCAGCCACGGGGGACAAGCTAACACTGAAGCTTTCTTT. Translated: CASSHGGQANTEAFF. The chain has TRBV4-3 and TRBJ1-1; D perhaps matches TRBD1 (6 bases). Looked up from germline, CDR1 is LGHNA and CDR2 is YSLEER. Trimming removed 3 bases at V and 2 bases at J, with 13 bases between. The CDR3 sequence is 15 residues long.

This chain joins TRBV7-2 and TRBJ2-3, with 7 bases lining up with TRBD1. CDR1 SGHTA and CDR2 FQGNSA come from the germline V gene. V lost 4 bases and J lost 0; bases outside the gene matches: 7. There are 16 residues in the CDR3. CDR3 sequence: CASSYGDSLSTDTQYF. In nucleotides, the CDR3 is TGTGCCAGCAGCTATGGGGACAGCCTTAGCACAGATACGCAGTATTTT.

At least ten counts were recorded for this clonotype. The chain has TRBV7-9 and TRBJ1-2; possibly TRBD1 for D (6 bases). CDR3 length: 14 residues. V lost 3 bases, J lost 2 bases, and 10 bases lay in between. Germline assignment: CDR1 SEHNR and CDR2 FQNEAQ (reference sequence). In DNA, the CDR3 is TGTGCCAGCAGCTTGACAGGAAAAAACTATGGCTACACCTTC. Its translation is CASSLTGKNYGYTF. Filled out from reference TRBV7-9 and TRBJ1-2, the complete variable domain reads DTGVSQNPRHKITKRGQNVTFRCDPISEHNRLYWYRQTLGQGPEFLTYFQNEAQLEKSRLLSDRFSAERPKGSFSTLEIQRTEQGDSAMYLCASSLTGKNYGYTFGSGTRLTVV.